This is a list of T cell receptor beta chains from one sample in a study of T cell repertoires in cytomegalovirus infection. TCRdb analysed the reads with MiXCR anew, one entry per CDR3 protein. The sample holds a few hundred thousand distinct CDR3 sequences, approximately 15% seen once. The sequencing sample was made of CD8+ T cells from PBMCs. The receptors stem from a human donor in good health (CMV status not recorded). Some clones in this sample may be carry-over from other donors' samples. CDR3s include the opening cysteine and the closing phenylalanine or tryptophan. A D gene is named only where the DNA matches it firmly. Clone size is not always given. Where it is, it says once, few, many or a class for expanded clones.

CDR3: CASSLGAVWTDTQYF
DNA: TGTGCCAGCAGCTTAGGGGCGGTCTGGACAGATACGCAGTATTTT
V: TRBV7-3
D: -
size: -
J: TRBJ2-3

CDR3: CASSYQTNQPQHF
DNA: TGTGCCAGCAGTTACCAGACAAATCAGCCCCAGCATTTT
V: TRBV6-2/TRBV6-3
D: -
size: -
J: TRBJ1-5

CDR3: CASSLQAVSYEQYF
DNA: TGTGCCAGCAGCTTACAGGCCGTTTCCTACGAGCAGTACTTC
V: TRBV7-8
D: -
size: many
J: TRBJ2-7

CDR3: CASSIPTGLYGYTF
DNA: TGTGCCAGTAGTATCCCGACAGGCCTCTATGGCTACACCTTC
V: TRBV19
D: -
size: many
J: TRBJ1-2

CDR3: CSVVARGELFF
DNA: TGCAGCGTTGTGGCCCGGGGGGAGCTGTTTTTT
V: TRBV29-1
D: -
size: few
J: TRBJ2-2

CDR3: CASSPGTGVSYEQYF
DNA: TGCGCCAGCAGCCCGGGGACAGGGGTTTCCTACGAGCAGTACTTC
V: TRBV4-3
D: TRBD1
size: -
J: TRBJ2-7

CDR3: CASSWEEDTQYF
DNA: TGTGCCAGCAGCTGGGAGGAAGATACGCAGTATTTT
V: TRBV7-9
D: -
size: -
J: TRBJ2-3

CDR3: CSVRTETYEQYF
DNA: TGCAGCGTTCGGACCGAGACCTACGAGCAGTACTTC
V: TRBV29-1
D: -
size: -
J: TRBJ2-7

CDR3: CSALRRDTLQETQYF
DNA: TGCAGTGCTCTAAGACGGGACACACTCCAAGAGACCCAGTACTTC
V: TRBV20-1
D: -
size: -
J: TRBJ2-5

CDR3: CSARPPGRSTDTQYF
DNA: TGCAGTGCTAGGCCCCCCGGCAGGAGCACAGATACGCAGTATTTT
V: TRBV20-1
D: -
size: -
J: TRBJ2-3

CDR3: CASSQVQGGYEQYF
DNA: TGTGCCAGCAGCCAAGTGCAGGGAGGCTACGAGCAGTACTTC
V: TRBV4-2
D: -
size: -
J: TRBJ2-7

CDR3: CASSHSALLNSYNEQFF
DNA: TGTGCCAGCAGTCATTCCGCATTACTTAACTCCTACAATGAGCAGTTCTTC
V: TRBV6-2/TRBV6-3
D: -
size: -
J: TRBJ2-1

CDR3: CASGLVGLGNSVAKNIQYF
DNA: TGTGCTAGTGGTTTGGTAGGCCTCGGGAATTCGGTAGCCAAAAACATTCAGTACTTC
V: TRBV12-5
D: -
size: many
J: TRBJ2-4

CDR3: CASSLTGAGNTIYF
DNA: TGTGCCAGCAGTTTGACAGGGGCTGGAAACACCATATATTTT
V: TRBV27
D: TRBD1
size: -
J: TRBJ1-3

CDR3: CASSRSTYRGETQYF
DNA: TGTGCCAGCAGTCGTTCCACTTACCGAGGGGAGACCCAGTACTTC
V: TRBV7-4
D: -
size: -
J: TRBJ2-5

CDR3: CASSFPGGLAYDTQYF
DNA: TGTGCCAGCAGCTTCCCCGGGGGTCTAGCATACGATACGCAGTATTTT
V: TRBV7-2
D: -
size: many
J: TRBJ2-3

CDR3: CASGSETQYF
DNA: TGTGCTAGTGGGTCAGAGACCCAGTACTTC
V: TRBV12-5
D: -
size: -
J: TRBJ2-5

CDR3: CASSPGRDRITDTQYF
DNA: TGTGCCAGCAGCCCCGGCCGGGACAGGATAACAGATACGCAGTATTTT
V: TRBV4-2
D: TRBD1
size: -
J: TRBJ2-3

CDR3: CASSLVWTGPQETQYF
DNA: TGTGCCAGCAGCTTAGTTTGGACAGGCCCCCAAGAGACCCAGTACTTC
V: TRBV7-8
D: TRBD1
size: -
J: TRBJ2-5

CDR3: CASRGVYGYTF
DNA: TGTGCCAGCCGGGGCGTCTATGGCTACACCTTC
V: TRBV2
D: -
size: -
J: TRBJ1-2

CDR3: CAISETGGDEQFF
DNA: TGTGCCATCAGTGAGACGGGGGGCGATGAGCAGTTCTTC
V: TRBV10-3
D: -
size: many
J: TRBJ2-1

CDR3: CASSLKTRPNEKLFF
DNA: TGTGCCAGCAGCTTAAAAACCAGACCTAATGAAAAACTGTTTTTT
V: TRBV7-9
D: -
size: many
J: TRBJ1-4

CDR3: CSALGGPDSNQPQHF
DNA: TGCAGTGCCCTAGGGGGCCCCGATAGCAATCAGCCCCAGCATTTT
V: TRBV20-1
D: TRBD1
size: -
J: TRBJ1-5

CDR3: CASSVGLAGDEQFF
DNA: TGTGCCAGCAGCGTGGGACTAGCGGGGGATGAGCAGTTCTTC
V: TRBV5-6
D: TRBD2
size: many
J: TRBJ2-1

CDR3: CSVEVVGSGGYEQYF
DNA: TGCAGCGTTGAGGTGGTTGGTAGCGGGGGCTACGAGCAGTACTTC
V: TRBV29-1
D: TRBD2
size: -
J: TRBJ2-7

CDR3: CASSHGQDNQPQHF
DNA: TGTGCCAGCAGCCACGGACAGGACAATCAGCCCCAGCATTTT
V: TRBV6-2/TRBV6-3
D: TRBD1
size: many
J: TRBJ1-5

CDR3: CASSLLFAMNTEAFF
DNA: TGTGCCAGCAGCTTACTCTTTGCCATGAACACTGAAGCTTTCTTT
V: TRBV7-2
D: -
size: many
J: TRBJ1-1

CDR3: CSVDPGVTEAFF
DNA: TGCAGCGTTGACCCAGGGGTCACTGAAGCTTTCTTT
V: TRBV29-1
D: -
size: few
J: TRBJ1-1

CDR3: CASSLTGTGFGNQPQHF
DNA: TGTGCCAGTAGTTTAACCGGGACAGGGTTCGGCAATCAGCCCCAGCATTTT
V: TRBV19
D: TRBD1
size: -
J: TRBJ1-5

CDR3: CASSGGQANQPQHF
DNA: TGTGCCAGCAGCGGGGGACAGGCCAATCAGCCCCAGCATTTT
V: TRBV7-3
D: TRBD1
size: -
J: TRBJ1-5

CDR3: CASSLTGTSETQYF
DNA: TGTGCCAGCAGCTTAACCGGGACTAGCGAGACCCAGTACTTC
V: TRBV7-9
D: TRBD2
size: many
J: TRBJ2-5

CDR3: CASSFPGGYNEQFF
DNA: TGTGCCAGCAGCTTTCCAGGGGGGTACAATGAGCAGTTCTTC
V: TRBV7-2
D: -
size: many
J: TRBJ2-1

CDR3: CASSQWRPNEQFF
DNA: TGCGCCAGCAGCCAATGGCGGCCCAATGAGCAGTTCTTC
V: TRBV4-3
D: -
size: few
J: TRBJ2-1

CDR3: CATRRGQGSYNEQFF
DNA: TGTGCCACAAGGAGGGGACAGGGTTCCTACAATGAGCAGTTCTTC
V: TRBV19
D: TRBD1
size: -
J: TRBJ2-1

CDR3: CSVEGRTSGSNEQFF
DNA: TGCAGCGTTGAAGGCAGGACTAGCGGTTCGAATGAGCAGTTCTTC
V: TRBV29-1
D: TRBD2
size: -
J: TRBJ2-1

CDR3: CAISEGDSGGPHGNEQFF
DNA: TGTGCCATCAGTGAGGGGGATAGCGGGGGACCCCATGGGAATGAGCAGTTCTTC
V: TRBV10-3
D: TRBD2
size: -
J: TRBJ2-1

CDR3: CASSQDIRMMGELFF
DNA: TGTGCCAGCAGCCAAGACATTAGAATGATGGGGGAGCTGTTTTTT
V: TRBV3-1
D: -
size: few
J: TRBJ2-2

CDR3: CASSDSRRGDYNEQFF
DNA: TGTGCCAGCAGTGACTCTCGCAGGGGTGATTACAATGAGCAGTTCTTC
V: TRBV6-4
D: -
size: many
J: TRBJ2-1

CDR3: CSVEDPPGTGNGYTF
DNA: TGCAGCGTTGAAGATCCGCCAGGGACAGGGAATGGCTACACCTTC
V: TRBV29-1
D: TRBD1
size: many
J: TRBJ1-2

CDR3: CASSNPLDRGLVGNQPQHF
DNA: TGTGCCAGTAGCAACCCGCTGGACAGGGGGCTCGTTGGCAATCAGCCCCAGCATTTT
V: TRBV19
D: TRBD1
size: many
J: TRBJ1-5

CDR3: CASSHRGPRQTGSYNEQFF
DNA: TGTGCCAGCAGCCACCGCGGGCCTCGCCAAACGGGGTCCTACAATGAGCAGTTCTTC
V: TRBV3-1
D: -
size: -
J: TRBJ2-1

CDR3: CASSYSDWGMNTEAFF
DNA: TGTGCCAGCAGTTACTCCGACTGGGGAATGAACACTGAAGCTTTCTTT
V: TRBV6-6
D: -
size: -
J: TRBJ1-1